The T cell receptor beta chain under discussion was sequenced for a study of identical twins. TCRdb reprocessed the 5' RACE reads via MiXCR and lists one record per CDR3 protein. The sample consists of more than 650,000 distinct CDR3 sequences, 5.5% to 7.5% of them appearing once. This clonotype was found a few times. Germline V CDR1 and CDR2: GTSNPN, SVGIG (reference sequence). The J segment lost 10 bases and the V segment lost 2 bases, leaving 8 bases of the junction unmatched. This CDR3 contains 14 residues. This TCR derives from a man between 18 and 35 years old in good health. The rearrangement joins TRBV30 to TRBJ2-1; TRBD2 aligns across 10 bases. Sequencing used naive T cells sorted from blood. The CDR3 reads CAWSRASGGGEQFF. CDR3 DNA sequence: TGTGCCTGGAGTAGGGCTAGCGGGGGTGGGGAGCAGTTCTTC.